This TCR beta chain was identified during a study of beta chain features in type 1 diabetes. Study-level information: Cell yields, age and gender were similar between patients and healthy donors. Overall study results and limits: Insertions at VDJ junctions were less frequent in type 1 diabetes patients. These patients also deleted more nucleotides at the same junctions. The study found that naive, central memory and Treg TCRB repertoires appeared more similar in patients than in healthy donors. Across all four CD4+ subsets, people with type 1 diabetes showed modestly shorter TCRB CDR3s.

Each donor gave one heparinised blood draw averaging roughly 120 mL. The germline V gene has CDR1 SGHNT and CDR2 YYREEE (reference sequence). V was clipped by 3 bases and J by 2 bases, with 12 bases between them. This CDR3 spans 15 amino acids. Remarks on this clone: Its antigen is not known.

As every portion of the isolated RNA was reverse transcribed, the sequencing read expressed TCRB transcripts. Only in-frame clones appear in the TCRdb table, and some are missing; sequencing was by immunoSEQ multiplex PCR. In the table there are hundreds of thousands of clones, roughly an eighth of which are singletons. The sequencing input was naive CD4+ T cells from blood. The TCR sequence derives from a man younger than 35 with type 1 diabetes. The genes are TRBV5-4 and TRBJ2-1, with D maybe TRBD2 (6 bases). The CDR3 spells CASSSSSVPYNEQFF. CDR3 DNA sequence: TGTGCCAGCAGCTCCTCTAGCGTACCCTACAATGAGCAGTTCTTC.